This TCR beta chain was retrieved from a study of blood T cells in healthy people across ages. The CDR3 spans 15 residues. Germline-derived CDR1 and CDR2 are MDHEN and SYDVKM. Unmatched junction bases numbered 10, after V lost 5 bases and J lost 5 bases. A second PCR of 7 to 11 cycles used a sample-barcoded 5' primer and a J-beta primer mix. MiXCR, run by TCRdb on the 5' RACE reads, gives a single entry per CDR3 protein. The sample contains fewer than 1,000,000 distinct CDR3 sequences, less than 60% of which appear only once. About this clonotype: Its target is unknown.

No fewer than 5.5 micrograms of total RNA were isolated from every sample. The study's findings and limits: A strong correlation between TCR beta diversity and naive T cell percentage was seen.

This receptor was identified in a man older than 75 in good health. The chain couples TRBV28 to TRBJ2-7; 9 bases match TRBD1. Input material: blood. For the CDR3, the DNA is TGTGCCAGCAGTATAACGGGACAGGGCGGCCACGAGCAGTACTTC. Protein sequence: CASSITGQGGHEQYF.